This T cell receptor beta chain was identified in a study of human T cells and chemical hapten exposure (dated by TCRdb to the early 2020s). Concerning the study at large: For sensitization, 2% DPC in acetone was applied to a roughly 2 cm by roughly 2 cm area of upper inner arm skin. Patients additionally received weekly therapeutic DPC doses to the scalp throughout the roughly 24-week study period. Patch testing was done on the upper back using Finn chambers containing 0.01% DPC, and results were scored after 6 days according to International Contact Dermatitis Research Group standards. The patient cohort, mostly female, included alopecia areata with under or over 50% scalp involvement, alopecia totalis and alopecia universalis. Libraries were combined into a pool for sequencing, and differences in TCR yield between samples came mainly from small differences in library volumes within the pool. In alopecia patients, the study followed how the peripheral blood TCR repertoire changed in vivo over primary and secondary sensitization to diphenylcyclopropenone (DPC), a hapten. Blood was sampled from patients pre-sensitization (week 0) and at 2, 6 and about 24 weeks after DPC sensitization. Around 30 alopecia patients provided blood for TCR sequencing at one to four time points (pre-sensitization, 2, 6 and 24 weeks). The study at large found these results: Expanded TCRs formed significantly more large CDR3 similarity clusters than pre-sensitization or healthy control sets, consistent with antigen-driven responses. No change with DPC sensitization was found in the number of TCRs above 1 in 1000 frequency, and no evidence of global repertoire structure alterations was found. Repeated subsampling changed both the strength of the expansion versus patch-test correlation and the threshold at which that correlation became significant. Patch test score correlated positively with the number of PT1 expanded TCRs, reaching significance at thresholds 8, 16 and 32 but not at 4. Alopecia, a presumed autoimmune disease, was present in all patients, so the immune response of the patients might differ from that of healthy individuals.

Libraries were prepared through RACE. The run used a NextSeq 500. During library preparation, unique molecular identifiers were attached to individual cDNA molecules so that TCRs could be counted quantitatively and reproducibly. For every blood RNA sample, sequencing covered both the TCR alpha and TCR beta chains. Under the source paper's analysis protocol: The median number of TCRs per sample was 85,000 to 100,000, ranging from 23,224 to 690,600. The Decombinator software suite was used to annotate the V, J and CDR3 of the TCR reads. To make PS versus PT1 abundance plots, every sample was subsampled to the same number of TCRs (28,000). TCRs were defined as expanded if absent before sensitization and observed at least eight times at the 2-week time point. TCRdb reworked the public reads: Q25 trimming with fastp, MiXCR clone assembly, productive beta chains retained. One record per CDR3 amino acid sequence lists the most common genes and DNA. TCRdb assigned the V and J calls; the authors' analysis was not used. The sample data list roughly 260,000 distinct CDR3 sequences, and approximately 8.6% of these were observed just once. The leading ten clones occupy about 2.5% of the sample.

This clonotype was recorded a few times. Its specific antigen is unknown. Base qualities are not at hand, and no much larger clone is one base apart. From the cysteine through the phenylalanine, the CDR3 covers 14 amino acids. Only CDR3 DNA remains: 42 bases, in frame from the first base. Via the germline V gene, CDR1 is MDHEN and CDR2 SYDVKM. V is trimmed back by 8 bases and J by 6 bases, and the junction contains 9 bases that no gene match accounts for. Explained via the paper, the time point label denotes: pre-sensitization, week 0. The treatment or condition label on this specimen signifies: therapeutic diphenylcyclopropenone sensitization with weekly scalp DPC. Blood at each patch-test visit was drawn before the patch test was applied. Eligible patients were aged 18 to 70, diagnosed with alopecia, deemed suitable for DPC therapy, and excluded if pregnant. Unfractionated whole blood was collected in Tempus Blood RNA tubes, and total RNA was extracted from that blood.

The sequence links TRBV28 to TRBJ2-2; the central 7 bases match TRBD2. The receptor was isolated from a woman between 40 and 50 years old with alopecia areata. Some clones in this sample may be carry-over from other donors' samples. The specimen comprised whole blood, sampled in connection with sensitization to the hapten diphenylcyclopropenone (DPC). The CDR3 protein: CASLSGVWAGELFF. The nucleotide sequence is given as TGTGCCAGCCTCAGCGGGGTGTGGGCCGGGGAGCTGTTTTTT.